This TCR beta chain was identified in a study of T cell responses to AZD1222 COVID-19 vaccine. Study as a whole: Second-dose groups at about 4 or about 12 weeks were pooled.

Generated by immunoSEQ multiplex PCR, the TCRdb table keeps only in-frame clones and is missing some. This sample yields 90,000 to 150,000 clones, of which less than 95% are seen a single time; roughly 5% belongs to the top ten. Trimming took 3 bases from V and 4 from J; bases not matched to a gene: 0. This CDR3 region has 13 residues. CDR1 is SGHTS, CDR2 YDEGEE, per germline. Study conclusions and caveats: The study sampled repertoires only after the peak T cell response. Among spike-specific TCRs, nearly half reportedly target unmutated variant regions.

Comments on this clone: What it recognizes is unknown.

The sample was peripheral blood, taken on day 0 of AZD1222 vaccination. This chain connects TRBV5-8 to TRBJ1-2, with 10 bases matching TRBD1. This TCR derives from an adult in good health. The CDR3 here is CASSWDRGYGYTF. The CDR3 nucleotides read TGTGCCAGCAGCTGGGACAGGGGCTATGGCTACACCTTC.